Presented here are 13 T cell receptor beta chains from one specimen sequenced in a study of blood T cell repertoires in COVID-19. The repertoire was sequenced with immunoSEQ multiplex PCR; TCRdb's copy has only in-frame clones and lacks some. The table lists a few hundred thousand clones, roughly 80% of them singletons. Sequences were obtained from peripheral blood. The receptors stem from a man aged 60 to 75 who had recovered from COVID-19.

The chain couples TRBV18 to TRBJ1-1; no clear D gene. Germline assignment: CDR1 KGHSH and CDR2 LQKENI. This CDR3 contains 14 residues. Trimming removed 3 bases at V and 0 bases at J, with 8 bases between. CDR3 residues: CASSPWQMNTEAFF. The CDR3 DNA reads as TGTGCCAGCTCACCGTGGCAGATGAACACTGAAGCTTTCTTT.

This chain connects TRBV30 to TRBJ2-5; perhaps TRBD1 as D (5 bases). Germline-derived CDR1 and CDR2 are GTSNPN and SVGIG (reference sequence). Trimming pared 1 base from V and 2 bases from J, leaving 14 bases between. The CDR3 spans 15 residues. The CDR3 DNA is TGTGCCTGGAGTGAACAGGCCTCCCCGCAAGAGACCCAGTACTTC. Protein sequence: CAWSEQASPQETQYF.

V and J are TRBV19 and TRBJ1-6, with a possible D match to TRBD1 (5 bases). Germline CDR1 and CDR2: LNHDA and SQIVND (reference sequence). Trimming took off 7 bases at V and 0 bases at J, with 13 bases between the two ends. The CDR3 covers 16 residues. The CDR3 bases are TGTGCCAGTATCCGCCGCGGGGGCTCCTATAATTCACCCCTCCACTTT. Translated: CASIRRGGSYNSPLHF.

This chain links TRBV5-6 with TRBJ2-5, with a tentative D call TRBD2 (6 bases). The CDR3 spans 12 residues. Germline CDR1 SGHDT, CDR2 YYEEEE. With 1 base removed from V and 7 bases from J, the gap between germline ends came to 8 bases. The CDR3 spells CASSLLEGTQYF. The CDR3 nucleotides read TGTGCCAGCAGCTTGCTGGAGGGGACCCAGTACTTC.

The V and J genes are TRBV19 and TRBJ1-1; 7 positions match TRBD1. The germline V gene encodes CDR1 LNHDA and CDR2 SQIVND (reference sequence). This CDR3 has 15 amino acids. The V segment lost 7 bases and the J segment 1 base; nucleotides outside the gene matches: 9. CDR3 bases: TGTGCCAGTATCCCACAGGGGCGAGGGAACACTGAAGCTTTCTTT. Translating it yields CASIPQGRGNTEAFF.

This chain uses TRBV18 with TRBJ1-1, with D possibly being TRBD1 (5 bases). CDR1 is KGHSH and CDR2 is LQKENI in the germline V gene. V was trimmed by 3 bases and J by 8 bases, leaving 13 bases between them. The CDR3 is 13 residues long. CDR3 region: CASSPERDSEAFF. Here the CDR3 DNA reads TGTGCCAGCTCACCCGAAAGGGACTCCGAAGCTTTCTTT. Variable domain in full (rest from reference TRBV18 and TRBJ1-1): NAGVMQNPRHLVRRRGQEARLRCSPMKGHSHVYWYRQLPEEGLKFMVYLQKENIIDESGMPKERFSAEFPKEGPSILRIQQVVRGDSAAYFCASSPERDSEAFFGQGTRLTVV.

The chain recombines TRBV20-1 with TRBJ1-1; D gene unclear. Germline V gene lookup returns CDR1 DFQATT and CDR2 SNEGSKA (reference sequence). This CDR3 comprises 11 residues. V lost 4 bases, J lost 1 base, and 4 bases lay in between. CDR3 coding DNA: TGCAGTGCTATACAGAACACTGAAGCTTTCTTT. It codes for CSAIQNTEAFF.

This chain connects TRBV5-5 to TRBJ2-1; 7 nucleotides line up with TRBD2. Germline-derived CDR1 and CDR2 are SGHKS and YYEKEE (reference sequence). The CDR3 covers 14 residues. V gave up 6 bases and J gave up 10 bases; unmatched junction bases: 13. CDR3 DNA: TGTGCCAGCATACCTCCCAAGACTAGCAGCGAGCAGTTCTTC. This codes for CASIPPKTSSEQFF.

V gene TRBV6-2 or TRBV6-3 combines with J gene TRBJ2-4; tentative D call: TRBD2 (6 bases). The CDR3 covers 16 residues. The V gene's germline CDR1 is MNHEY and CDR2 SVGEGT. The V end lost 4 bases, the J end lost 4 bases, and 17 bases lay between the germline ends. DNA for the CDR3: TGTGCCAGCAGTTCCGCCGGGACTTTGGAGAAAAACATTCAGTACTTC. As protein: CASSSAGTLEKNIQYF.

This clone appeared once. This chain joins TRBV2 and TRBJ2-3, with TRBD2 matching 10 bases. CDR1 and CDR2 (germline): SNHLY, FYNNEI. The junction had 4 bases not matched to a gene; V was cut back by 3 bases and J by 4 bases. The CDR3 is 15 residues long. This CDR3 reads CASSEYGLAADTQYF. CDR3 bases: TGTGCCAGCAGTGAGTATGGACTAGCGGCAGATACGCAGTATTTT.

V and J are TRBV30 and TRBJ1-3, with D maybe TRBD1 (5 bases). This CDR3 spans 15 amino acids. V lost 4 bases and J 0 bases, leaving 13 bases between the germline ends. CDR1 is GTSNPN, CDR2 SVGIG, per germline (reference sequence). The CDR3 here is CAWTRDGGSGNTIYF. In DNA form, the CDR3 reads TGTGCCTGGACGCGTGACGGGGGCTCTGGAAACACCATATATTTT.

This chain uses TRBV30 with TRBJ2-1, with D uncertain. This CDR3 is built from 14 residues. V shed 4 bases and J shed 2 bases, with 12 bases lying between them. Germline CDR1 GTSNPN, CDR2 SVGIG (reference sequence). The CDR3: CAWTSRVPYNEQFF. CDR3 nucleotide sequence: TGTGCCTGGACATCCCGGGTTCCCTACAATGAGCAGTTCTTC.

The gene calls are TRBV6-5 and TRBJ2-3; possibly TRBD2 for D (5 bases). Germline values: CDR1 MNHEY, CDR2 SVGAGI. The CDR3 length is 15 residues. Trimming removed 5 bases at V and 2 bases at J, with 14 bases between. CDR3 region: CASSQLGRHTDTQYF. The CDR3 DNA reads TGTGCCAGCAGTCAACTAGGACGCCACACAGATACGCAGTATTTT.